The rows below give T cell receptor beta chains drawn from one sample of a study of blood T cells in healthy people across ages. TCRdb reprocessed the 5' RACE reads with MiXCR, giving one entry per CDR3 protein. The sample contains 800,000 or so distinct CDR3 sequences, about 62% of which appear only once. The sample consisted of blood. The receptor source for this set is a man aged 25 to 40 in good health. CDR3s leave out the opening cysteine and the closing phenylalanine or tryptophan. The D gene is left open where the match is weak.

CDR3aa: ASSRVPPGTANTEAF; j_gene: TRBJ1-1; d_gene: TRBD1; v_gene: TRBV7-8
CDR3aa: ASRTSSGANRGETQY; j_gene: TRBJ2-5; d_gene: TRBD2; v_gene: TRBV6-1
CDR3aa: AIRPGTGGETQY; j_gene: TRBJ2-5; d_gene: TRBD1; v_gene: TRBV10-3
CDR3aa: SAREDDGWNTEAF; j_gene: TRBJ1-1; d_gene: -; v_gene: TRBV20-1
CDR3aa: AISEGKDRYEQY; j_gene: TRBJ2-7; d_gene: -; v_gene: TRBV10-3
CDR3aa: ASSHADRRSKNIQY; j_gene: TRBJ2-4; d_gene: -; v_gene: TRBV3-1
CDR3aa: ASSYGAELLYGYT; j_gene: TRBJ1-2; d_gene: -; v_gene: TRBV6-5
CDR3aa: ASSQDRGGNGYT; j_gene: TRBJ1-2; d_gene: -; v_gene: TRBV4-2
CDR3aa: ASSLFEGIYEQY; j_gene: TRBJ2-7; d_gene: -; v_gene: TRBV5-5
CDR3aa: ASSQIVGGSDTQY; j_gene: TRBJ2-3; d_gene: TRBD2; v_gene: TRBV14
CDR3aa: ASSLLGIEAF; j_gene: TRBJ1-1; d_gene: -; v_gene: TRBV5-1
CDR3aa: ASSPVRTDTQY; j_gene: TRBJ2-3; d_gene: -; v_gene: TRBV13
CDR3aa: ASSDSSERDTQY; j_gene: TRBJ2-3; d_gene: -; v_gene: TRBV6-4
CDR3aa: ASSQDFGRGTDTQY; j_gene: TRBJ2-3; d_gene: -; v_gene: TRBV4-2
CDR3aa: ASRTPSGANVLT; j_gene: TRBJ2-6; d_gene: -; v_gene: TRBV7-2
CDR3aa: ASRYRGGLNEQF; j_gene: TRBJ2-1; d_gene: -; v_gene: TRBV12-3/TRBV12-4
CDR3aa: ASSTPRGETQY; j_gene: TRBJ2-5; d_gene: -; v_gene: TRBV5-1
CDR3aa: ASRGGYQETQY; j_gene: TRBJ2-5; d_gene: -; v_gene: TRBV10-2
CDR3aa: ASSKEGNEQF; j_gene: TRBJ2-1; d_gene: -; v_gene: TRBV5-5
CDR3aa: ASIIAGTEQF; j_gene: TRBJ2-1; d_gene: -; v_gene: TRBV7-9
CDR3aa: ASSLPGSYGYT; j_gene: TRBJ1-2; d_gene: -; v_gene: TRBV5-1
CDR3aa: ASSLTPGAQETQY; j_gene: TRBJ2-5; d_gene: -; v_gene: TRBV7-3
CDR3aa: ASSLRSSIRTQY; j_gene: TRBJ2-5; d_gene: -; v_gene: TRBV27
CDR3aa: ASSGVRGVSYEQY; j_gene: TRBJ2-7; d_gene: TRBD2; v_gene: TRBV7-2
CDR3aa: ASSQEKIGYGYT; j_gene: TRBJ1-2; d_gene: -; v_gene: TRBV3-1
CDR3aa: SSGTLNTEAF; j_gene: TRBJ1-1; d_gene: -; v_gene: TRBV29-1
CDR3aa: SASQYNREVTDTQY; j_gene: TRBJ2-3; d_gene: -; v_gene: TRBV20-1
CDR3aa: ASSLGPRPGGSYNEQF; j_gene: TRBJ2-1; d_gene: TRBD2; v_gene: TRBV7-3
CDR3aa: ASSQGQINQPQH; j_gene: TRBJ1-5; d_gene: -; v_gene: TRBV3-1
CDR3aa: ASSLTPLSSGFPYNAQF; j_gene: TRBJ2-1; d_gene: -; v_gene: TRBV7-3
CDR3aa: ASSWARGHGYT; j_gene: TRBJ1-2; d_gene: TRBD1; v_gene: TRBV6-5
CDR3aa: ASGATVTKNIQY; j_gene: TRBJ2-4; d_gene: -; v_gene: TRBV7-2
CDR3aa: ASRDRGFYGYT; j_gene: TRBJ1-2; d_gene: -; v_gene: TRBV28
CDR3aa: SAAPRTGGNNEQF; j_gene: TRBJ2-1; d_gene: TRBD1; v_gene: TRBV20-1
CDR3aa: ASSPFTGGDLAKNIQY; j_gene: TRBJ2-4; d_gene: TRBD2; v_gene: TRBV7-9
CDR3aa: ASSGAERTEAF; j_gene: TRBJ1-1; d_gene: -; v_gene: TRBV25-1
CDR3aa: ASSYSHRDEQF; j_gene: TRBJ2-1; d_gene: -; v_gene: TRBV6-5
CDR3aa: ASSYVGPREQY; j_gene: TRBJ2-7; d_gene: -; v_gene: TRBV6-2/TRBV6-3
CDR3aa: ASSYSGTGSNEQY; j_gene: -; d_gene: TRBD1; v_gene: TRBV6-2/TRBV6-3
CDR3aa: ATSRGGAGDNEQF; j_gene: TRBJ2-1; d_gene: TRBD2; v_gene: TRBV15
CDR3aa: SAVTLDRGHSYEQY; j_gene: TRBJ2-7; d_gene: TRBD1; v_gene: TRBV20-1
CDR3aa: ASWTSGGQETQY; j_gene: -; d_gene: TRBD2; v_gene: TRBV27
CDR3aa: ASSPSGEKTQY; j_gene: -; d_gene: TRBD2; v_gene: TRBV6-5
CDR3aa: ATTGGIGYT; j_gene: TRBJ1-2; d_gene: TRBD1; v_gene: TRBV28
CDR3aa: ASSESTKRADRPQH; j_gene: TRBJ1-5; d_gene: -; v_gene: TRBV10-1
CDR3aa: ASSLVYASSGYNEQF; j_gene: TRBJ2-1; d_gene: TRBD2; v_gene: TRBV7-2
CDR3aa: ASSFSRDGEQF; j_gene: TRBJ2-1; d_gene: -; v_gene: TRBV12-3/TRBV12-4
CDR3aa: ASGKGTGVHEQF; j_gene: TRBJ2-1; d_gene: TRBD1; v_gene: TRBV7-8
CDR3aa: ASSPPGLAAYEQY; j_gene: -; d_gene: TRBD2; v_gene: TRBV7-2
CDR3aa: ASSLVGFDSPLH; j_gene: TRBJ1-6; d_gene: -; v_gene: TRBV28
CDR3aa: ASSLAGGNNEQY; j_gene: -; d_gene: TRBD2; v_gene: TRBV5-1
CDR3aa: ASSLGTLTPANYGYT; j_gene: TRBJ1-2; d_gene: -; v_gene: TRBV7-9